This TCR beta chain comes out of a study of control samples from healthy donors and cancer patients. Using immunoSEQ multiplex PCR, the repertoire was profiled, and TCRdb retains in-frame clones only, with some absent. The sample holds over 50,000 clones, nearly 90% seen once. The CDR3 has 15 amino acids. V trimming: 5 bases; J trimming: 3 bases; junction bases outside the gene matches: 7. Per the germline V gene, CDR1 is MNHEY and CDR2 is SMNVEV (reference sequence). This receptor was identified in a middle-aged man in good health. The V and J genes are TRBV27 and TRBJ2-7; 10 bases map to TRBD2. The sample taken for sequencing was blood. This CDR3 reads CASSLIAGGHYEQYF. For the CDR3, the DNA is TGTGCCAGCAGTCTAATAGCGGGAGGCCACTACGAGCAGTACTTC.